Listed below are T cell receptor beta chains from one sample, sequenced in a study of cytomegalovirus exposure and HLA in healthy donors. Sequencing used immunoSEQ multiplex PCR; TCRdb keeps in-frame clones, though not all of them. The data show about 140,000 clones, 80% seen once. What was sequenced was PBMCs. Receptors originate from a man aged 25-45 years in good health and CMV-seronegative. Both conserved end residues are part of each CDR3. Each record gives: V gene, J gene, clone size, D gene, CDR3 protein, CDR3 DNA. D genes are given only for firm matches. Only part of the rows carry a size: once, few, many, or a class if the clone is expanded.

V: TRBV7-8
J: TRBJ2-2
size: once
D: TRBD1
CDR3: CASSLGPPGTGEGDVFF
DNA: TGTGCCAGCAGCTTAGGGCCACCCGGGACAGGGGAGGGGGATGTGTTTTTT

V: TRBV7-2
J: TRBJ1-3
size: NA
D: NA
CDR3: CASSSHSGITGNTIYF
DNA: TGTGCCAGCAGCTCCCACAGCGGTATAACGGGAAACACCATATATTTT

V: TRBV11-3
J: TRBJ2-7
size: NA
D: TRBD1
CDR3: CASSPKVPDRTYEQYF
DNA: TGTGCCAGCAGCCCAAAGGTCCCGGACAGGACCTACGAGCAGTACTTC

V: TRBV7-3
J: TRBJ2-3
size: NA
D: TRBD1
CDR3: CASSLGTGITDTQYF
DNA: TGTGCCAGCAGCTTAGGGACAGGGATCACAGATACGCAGTATTTT

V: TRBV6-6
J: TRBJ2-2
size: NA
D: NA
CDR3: CASSYSSDTGELFF
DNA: TGTGCCAGCAGTTACTCATCGGACACCGGGGAGCTGTTTTTT

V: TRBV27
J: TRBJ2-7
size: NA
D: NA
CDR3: CASSLSGAGLAAPYEQYF
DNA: TGTGCCAGCAGTTTATCGGGGGCGGGGCTAGCGGCCCCCTACGAGCAGTACTTC

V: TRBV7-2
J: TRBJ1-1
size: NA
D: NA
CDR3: CASSLGRGTRNTEAFF
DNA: TGTGCCAGCAGCTTAGGAAGAGGGACAAGGAACACTGAAGCTTTCTTT

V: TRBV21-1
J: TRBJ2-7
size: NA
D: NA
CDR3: CASSNPGTSGYEQYF
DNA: TGTGCCAGCAGCAATCCCGGGACTAGCGGGTACGAGCAGTACTTC

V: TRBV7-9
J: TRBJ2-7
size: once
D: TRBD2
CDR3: CASSQLAASYEQYF
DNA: TGTGCCAGCAGCCAACTAGCGGCGTCCTACGAGCAGTACTTC

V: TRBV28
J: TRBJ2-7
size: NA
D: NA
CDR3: CASSLGYEQYF
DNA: TGTGCCAGCAGTCTCGGCTACGAGCAGTACTTC

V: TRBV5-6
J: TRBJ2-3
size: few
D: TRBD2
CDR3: CASSLELAGTDTQYF
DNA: TGTGCCAGCAGCTTGGAACTAGCGGGCACAGATACGCAGTATTTT

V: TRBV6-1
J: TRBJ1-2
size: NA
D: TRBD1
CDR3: CASSVGGGSYGYTF
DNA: TGTGCCAGCAGTGTTGGAGGGGGCTCCTATGGCTACACCTTC

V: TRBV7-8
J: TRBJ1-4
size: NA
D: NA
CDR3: CASSPRGGKEKLFF
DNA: TGTGCCAGCAGCCCAAGGGGGGGAAAAGAAAAACTGTTTTTT

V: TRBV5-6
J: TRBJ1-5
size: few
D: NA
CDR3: CASSFYRQPQHF
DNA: TGTGCCAGCAGCTTTTATCGGCAGCCCCAGCATTTT

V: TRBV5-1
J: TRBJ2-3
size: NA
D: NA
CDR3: CASSPDNRAPRPDTQYF
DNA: TGCGCCAGCAGCCCGGATAACAGGGCCCCTAGACCAGATACGCAGTATTTT

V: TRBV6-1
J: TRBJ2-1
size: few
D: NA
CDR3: CASSVQLGNEQFF
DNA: TGTGCCAGCAGTGTCCAACTAGGGAATGAGCAGTTCTTC

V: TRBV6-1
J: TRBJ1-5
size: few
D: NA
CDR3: CASSEYPQGVNQPQHF
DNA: TGTGCCAGCAGTGAATACCCACAGGGTGTCAATCAGCCCCAGCATTTT

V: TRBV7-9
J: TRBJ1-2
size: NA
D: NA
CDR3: CASSLAAGKAYGYTF
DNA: TGTGCCAGCAGCTTAGCGGCAGGGAAGGCCTATGGCTACACCTTC

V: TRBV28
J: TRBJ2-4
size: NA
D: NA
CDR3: CASKIGTGSLLAKNIQYF
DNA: TGTGCCAGCAAGATTGGAACAGGGTCCCTTTTAGCCAAAAACATTCAGTACTTC

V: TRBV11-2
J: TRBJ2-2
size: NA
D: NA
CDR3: CASSLSGRRTGELFF
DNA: TGTGCCAGCAGCTTATCCGGCAGGCGCACCGGGGAGCTGTTTTTT

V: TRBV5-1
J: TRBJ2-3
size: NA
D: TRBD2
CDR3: CASSLFLAGEGSSTDTQYF
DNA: TGCGCCAGCAGCTTGTTCCTAGCGGGAGAGGGGTCTAGCACAGATACGCAGTATTTT

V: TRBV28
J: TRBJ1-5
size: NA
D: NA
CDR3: CASSLAQNTRRKPQHF
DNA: TGTGCCAGCAGTTTGGCACAGAACACGCGCCGCAAGCCCCAGCATTTT

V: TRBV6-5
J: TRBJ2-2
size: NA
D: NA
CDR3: CASSYSVRTTGELFF
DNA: TGTGCCAGCAGTTATTCGGTTCGGACAACCGGGGAGCTGTTTTTT

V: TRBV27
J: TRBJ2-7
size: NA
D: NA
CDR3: CASSFRRGDYEQYF
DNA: TGTGCCAGCAGTTTTCGCAGGGGGGACTACGAGCAGTACTTC

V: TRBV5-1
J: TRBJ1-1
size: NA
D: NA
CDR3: CASLGNSDTEAFF
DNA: TGCGCCAGCCTAGGAAATTCTGACACTGAAGCTTTCTTT

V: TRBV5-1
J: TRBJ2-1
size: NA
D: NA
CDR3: CASSPGGVNNEQFF
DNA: TGCGCCAGCAGCCCCGGGGGAGTTAACAATGAGCAGTTCTTC

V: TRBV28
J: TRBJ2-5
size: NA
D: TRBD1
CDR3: CASSFGRDSQETQYF
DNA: TGTGCCAGCAGTTTTGGCCGGGACAGCCAAGAGACCCAGTACTTC

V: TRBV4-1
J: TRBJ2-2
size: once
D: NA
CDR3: CASSHQAGELFF
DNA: TGCGCCAGCAGCCACCAGGCCGGGGAGCTGTTTTTT

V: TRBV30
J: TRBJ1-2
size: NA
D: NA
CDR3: CAWRITGTYGYPF
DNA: TGTGCCTGGAGGATTACAGGGACCTATGGCTACCCCTTC

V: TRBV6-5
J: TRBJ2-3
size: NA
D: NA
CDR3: CASSSRLGGPGNTQYF
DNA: TGTGCCAGCAGTTCGAGACTAGGGGGCCCCGGGAATACGCAGTATTTT

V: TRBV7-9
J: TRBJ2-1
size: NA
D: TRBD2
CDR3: CASSPSGPYNEQFF
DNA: TGTGCCAGCAGCCCTAGCGGCCCCTACAATGAGCAGTTCTTC